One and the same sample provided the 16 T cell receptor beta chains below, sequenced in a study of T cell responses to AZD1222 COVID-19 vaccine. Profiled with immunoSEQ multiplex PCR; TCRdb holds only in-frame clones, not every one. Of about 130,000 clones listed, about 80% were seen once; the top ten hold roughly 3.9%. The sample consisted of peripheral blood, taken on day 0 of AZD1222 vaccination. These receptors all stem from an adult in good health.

In DNA, the CDR3 is TGTGCCAGCATTTCCCTCGGACAAGCCTACGAGCAGTACTTC. Translation gives CASISLGQAYEQYF. The chain links TRBV28 to TRBJ2-7; TRBD1 is a possible D gene (5 bases). The CDR3 has 14 residues. Trimming took 7 bases from V and 2 from J, leaving 15 bases between them. Germline CDR1 and CDR2: MDHEN and SYDVKM.

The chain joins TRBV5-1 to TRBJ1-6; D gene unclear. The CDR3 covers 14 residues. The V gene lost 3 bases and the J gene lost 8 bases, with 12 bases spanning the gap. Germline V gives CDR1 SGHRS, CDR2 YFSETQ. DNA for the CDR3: TGCGCCAGCAGCTCTAGGACGGTCGATTCACCCCTCCACTTT. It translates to CASSSRTVDSPLHF.

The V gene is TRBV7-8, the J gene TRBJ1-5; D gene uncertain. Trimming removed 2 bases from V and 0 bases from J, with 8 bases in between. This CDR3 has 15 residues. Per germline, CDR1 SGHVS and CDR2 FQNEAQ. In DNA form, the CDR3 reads TGTGCCAGCAGCTTATTGATCAGTAGCAATCAGCCCCAGCATTTT. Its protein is CASSLLISSNQPQHF.

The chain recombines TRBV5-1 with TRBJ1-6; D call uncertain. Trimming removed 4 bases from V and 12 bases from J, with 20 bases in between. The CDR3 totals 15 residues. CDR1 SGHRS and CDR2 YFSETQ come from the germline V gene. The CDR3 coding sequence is TGCGCCAGCAGCCAGGACGAAAGCAAGTTCCTACCCCTCCACTTT. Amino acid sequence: CASSQDESKFLPLHF.

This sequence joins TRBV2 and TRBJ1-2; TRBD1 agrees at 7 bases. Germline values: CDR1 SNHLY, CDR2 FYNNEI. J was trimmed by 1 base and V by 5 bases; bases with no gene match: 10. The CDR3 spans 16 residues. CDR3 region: CASSPSDRVINYGYTF. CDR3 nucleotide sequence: TGTGCCAGCAGTCCCTCTGACAGGGTTATTAACTATGGCTACACCTTC.

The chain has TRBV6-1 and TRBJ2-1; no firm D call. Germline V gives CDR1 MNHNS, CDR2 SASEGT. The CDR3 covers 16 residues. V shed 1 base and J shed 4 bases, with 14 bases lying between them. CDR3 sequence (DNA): TGTGCCAGCAGTGAAGAAAGGTCCCCCATATACAATGAGCAGTTCTTC. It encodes CASSEERSPIYNEQFF.

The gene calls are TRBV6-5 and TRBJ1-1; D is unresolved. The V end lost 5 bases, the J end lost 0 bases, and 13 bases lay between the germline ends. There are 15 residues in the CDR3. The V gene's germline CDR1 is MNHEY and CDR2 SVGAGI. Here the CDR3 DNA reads TGTGCCAGCAGTCCATTGACACTTATGAACACTGAAGCTTTCTTT. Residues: CASSPLTLMNTEAFF.

DNA for the CDR3: TGTGCCAGTAGTCAGGGGGTCCAGGAGACCCAGTACTTC. Its protein product is CASSQGVQETQYF. This chain connects TRBV19 to TRBJ2-5; 7 bases align to TRBD1. V was pared by 5 bases and J by 5 bases, with 5 bases of the junction left unmatched. There are 13 residues in the CDR3. The germline gives CDR1 LNHDA, CDR2 SQIVND (reference sequence).

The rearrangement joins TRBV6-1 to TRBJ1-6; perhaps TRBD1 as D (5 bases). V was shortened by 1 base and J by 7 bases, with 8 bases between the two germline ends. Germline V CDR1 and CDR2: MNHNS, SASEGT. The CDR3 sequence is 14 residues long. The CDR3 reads CASSEGQQNSPLHF. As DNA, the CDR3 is TGTGCCAGCAGTGAAGGACAGCAGAATTCACCCCTCCACTTT.

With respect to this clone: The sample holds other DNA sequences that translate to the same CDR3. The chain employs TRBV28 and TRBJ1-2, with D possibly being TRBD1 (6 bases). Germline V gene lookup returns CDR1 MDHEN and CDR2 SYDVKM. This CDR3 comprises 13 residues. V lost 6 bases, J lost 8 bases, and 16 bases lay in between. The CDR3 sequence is CASSLDRMDGYTF. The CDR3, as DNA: TGTGCCAGCAGCCTTGACAGGATGGACGGCTACACCTTC.

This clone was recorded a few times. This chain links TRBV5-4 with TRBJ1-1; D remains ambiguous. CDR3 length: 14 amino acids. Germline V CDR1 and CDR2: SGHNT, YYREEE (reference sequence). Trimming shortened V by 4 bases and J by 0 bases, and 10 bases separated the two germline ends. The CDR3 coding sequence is TGTGCCAGCAGCCTCGACTTCCTGAACACTGAAGCTTTCTTT. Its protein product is CASSLDFLNTEAFF.

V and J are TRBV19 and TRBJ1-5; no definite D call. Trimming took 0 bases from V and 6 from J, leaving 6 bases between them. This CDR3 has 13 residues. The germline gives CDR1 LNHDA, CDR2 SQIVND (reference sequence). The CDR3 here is CASSIDMAQPQHF. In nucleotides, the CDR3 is TGTGCCAGTAGTATAGATATGGCTCAGCCCCAGCATTTT.

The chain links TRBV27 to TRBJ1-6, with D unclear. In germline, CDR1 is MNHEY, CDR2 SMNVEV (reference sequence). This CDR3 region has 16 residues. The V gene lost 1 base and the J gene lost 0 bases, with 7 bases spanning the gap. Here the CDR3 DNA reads TGTGCCAGCAGTTTATGGCCAGCCTCCTATAATTCACCCCTCCACTTT. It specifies CASSLWPASYNSPLHF.

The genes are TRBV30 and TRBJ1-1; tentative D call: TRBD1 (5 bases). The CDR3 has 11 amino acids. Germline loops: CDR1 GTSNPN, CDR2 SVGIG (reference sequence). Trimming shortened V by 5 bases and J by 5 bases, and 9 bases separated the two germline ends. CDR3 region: CAWSGKTEAFF. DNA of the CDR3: TGTGCCTGGTCAGGGAAGACTGAAGCTTTCTTT. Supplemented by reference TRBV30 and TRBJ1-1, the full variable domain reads SQTIHQWPATLVQPVGSPLSLECTVEGTSNPNLYWYRQAAGRGLQLLFYSVGIGQISSEVPQNLSASRPQDRQFILSSKKLLLSDSGFYLCAWSGKTEAFFGQGTRLTVV.

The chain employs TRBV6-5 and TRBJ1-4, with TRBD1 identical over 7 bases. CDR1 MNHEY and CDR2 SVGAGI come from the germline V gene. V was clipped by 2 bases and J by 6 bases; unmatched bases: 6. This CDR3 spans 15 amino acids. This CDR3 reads CASSYAGTAHEKLFF. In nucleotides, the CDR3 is TGTGCCAGCAGTTACGCCGGGACAGCCCATGAAAAACTGTTTTTT.

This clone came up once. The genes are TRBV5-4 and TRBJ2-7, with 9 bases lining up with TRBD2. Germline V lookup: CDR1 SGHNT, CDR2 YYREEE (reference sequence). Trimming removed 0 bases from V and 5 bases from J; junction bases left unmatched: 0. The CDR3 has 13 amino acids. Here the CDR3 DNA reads TGTGCCAGCAGCTTGGCTAGCGGGGACGAGCAGTACTTC. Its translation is CASSLASGDEQYF.